The 16 T cell receptor beta chains below come from one sample, sequenced in a study of a mutant IDH1 vaccine in newly diagnosed glioma. Clones were read by immunoSEQ multiplex PCR, and TCRdb kept only the in-frame ones, dropping some. The data hold 50,000 to 65,000 clones, with roughly 91% observed a single time. Their specific antigens are unknown. Documented time point: week 11, during vaccination. With topical imiquimod, each dose of the vaccine consisted of 300 ug of mutant IDH1 20-mer peptide. The source was PBMCs, collected from a glioma patient whose treatment included an IDH1 peptide vaccine. All receptors come from a man in his fifties or sixties with glioma.

V usage is TRBV5-4 and J usage is TRBJ2-1, with TRBD2 as a possible D gene (5 bases). There are 15 residues in the CDR3. Germline V gene sequence: CDR1 SGHNT, CDR2 YYREEE (reference sequence). With 1 base removed from V and 2 bases from J, the gap between germline ends came to 10 bases. DNA for the CDR3: TGTGCCAGCAGCTTGTACGGGGTCACCTACAATGAGCAGTTCTTC. The encoded protein is CASSLYGVTYNEQFF. The full variable domain, rest sourced from reference TRBV5-4 and TRBJ2-1, is ETGVTQSPTHLIKTRGQQVTLRCSSQSGHNTVSWYQQALGQGPQFIFQYYREEENGRGNFPPRFSGLQFPNYSSELNVNALELDDSALYLCASSLYGVTYNEQFFGPGTRLTVL.

This clone appeared once. The gene calls are TRBV5-1 and TRBJ1-1; D not resolved. CDR1 is SGHRS and CDR2 is YFSETQ in the germline V gene. The CDR3 contains 13 residues. V dropped 5 bases and J dropped 3 bases, with 11 bases sitting between them. The DNA of the CDR3 is TGCGCCAGCAGTTCTCGGCCGGACACTGAAGCTTTCTTT. Amino acids: CASSSRPDTEAFF.

The V and J genes are TRBV11-3 and TRBJ2-7, with 10 bases that match TRBD1. The V and J ends lost 4 bases and 2 bases, in that order; junction bases with no gene match: 2. The germline V gene has CDR1 SGHNT and CDR2 YENEEA. The length of the CDR3 is 14 residues. The DNA of the CDR3 is TGTGCCAGCAGCTCGGGGACAGGGGCCTACGAGCAGTACTTC. This codes for CASSSGTGAYEQYF.

The chain has TRBV4-3 and TRBJ2-4; tentatively, D is TRBD1 (5 bases). CDR3 length: 15 residues. CDR1 and CDR2 (germline): LGHNA, YSLEER. The V end was cut by 4 bases, the J end by 6 bases, with 16 bases between. CDR3 loop: CASSLGQGSVNIQYF. The CDR3 region has the DNA TGCGCCAGCAGCCTGGGGCAGGGATCGGTAAACATTCAGTACTTC.

The chain employs TRBV9 and TRBJ2-1, with 9 positions matching TRBD1. Germline CDR1 SGDLS, CDR2 YYNGEE. The CDR3 is made up of 15 amino acids. With 0 bases clipped from V and 7 bases from J, the junction kept 5 bases outside the gene matches. The CDR3 region has the DNA TGTGCCAGCAGCGTAGGAGGGACAGGGAGGAATGAGCAGTTCTTC. Amino acid sequence: CASSVGGTGRNEQFF.

This clone was detected once. V gene TRBV28 combines with J gene TRBJ1-1, with D possibly TRBD1 on 6 matching bases. V dropped 3 bases and J dropped 10 bases, with 12 bases sitting between them. Germline V gene data show CDR1 as MDHEN and CDR2 as SYDVKM. The CDR3 covers 12 residues. Here the CDR3 reads CASSLWDKGAFF. The CDR3 DNA reads TGTGCCAGCAGTTTGTGGGACAAAGGAGCTTTCTTT.

The chain uses TRBV7-3 and TRBJ1-2; TRBD1 matches 8 bases. There are 14 residues in the CDR3. Germline V lookup: CDR1 SGHTA, CDR2 FQGTGA. The V gene end was trimmed by 5 bases and the J gene end by 6 bases; junction bases not matched to a gene: 8. The DNA of the CDR3 is TGTGCCAGCAGCCCTCGGGGACAGGATGATGGCTACACCTTC. Translated, it gives CASSPRGQDDGYTF. Full variable domain (outside the CDR3, taken from reference TRBV7-3 and TRBJ1-2): GAGVSQTPSNKVTEKGKYVELRCDPISGHTALYWYRQSLGQGPEFLIYFQGTGAADDSGLPNDRFFAVRPEGSVSTLKIQRTERGDSAVYLCASSPRGQDDGYTFGSGTRLTVV.

This rearrangement joins TRBV7-8 to TRBJ1-1; no clear D gene. This CDR3 comprises 11 residues. V dropped 5 bases and J dropped 1 base, with 2 bases sitting between them. In germline, CDR1 is SGHVS, CDR2 FQNEAQ. The CDR3 DNA reads as TGTGCCAGCAGCCGGAACACTGAAGCTTTCTTT. This codes for CASSRNTEAFF.

V gene TRBV6-1 combines with J gene TRBJ2-7; 14 nucleotides align to TRBD2. Germline V gene sequence: CDR1 MNHNS, CDR2 SASEGT. The CDR3 spans 15 residues. Trimming removed 6 bases from V and 2 bases from J; junction bases left unmatched: 3. The CDR3 protein is CASRGLAGATYEQYF. The CDR3 DNA reads as TGTGCCAGCAGGGGACTAGCGGGGGCCACCTACGAGCAGTACTTC.

The chain links TRBV5-8 to TRBJ1-5; TRBD1 agrees at 7 bases. CDR3 length equals 15 residues. V dropped 3 bases and J dropped 1; count of bases not matched to a gene: 4. The germline gives CDR1 SGHTS, CDR2 YDEGEE. CDR3 in amino acids: CASSYRTGSNQPQHF. The DNA for the CDR3 is TGTGCCAGCAGCTATCGGACAGGCAGCAATCAGCCCCAGCATTTT.

A single count supports this clone. This chain uses TRBV30 with TRBJ2-7; tentatively, D is TRBD2 (5 bases). Germline CDR1 is GTSNPN and CDR2 is SVGIG (reference sequence). Trimming left V 1 base short and J 2 bases short, with 9 bases between. The CDR3 is 13 residues long. The CDR3 DNA follows: TGTGCCTGGAGTGCGGGGAAACCCTACGAGCAGTACTTC. Translating gives CAWSAGKPYEQYF.

The rearrangement links TRBV19 to TRBJ1-5, with TRBD1 identical over 7 bases. Unmatched junction bases numbered 3, after V lost 3 bases and J lost 4 bases. This CDR3 region has 14 residues. Germline lookup yields CDR1 LNHDA and CDR2 SQIVND (reference sequence). CDR3 bases: TGTGCCAGTAGTATTACAGGGGCAAATCAGCCCCAGCATTTT. It is translated as CASSITGANQPQHF.

This chain uses TRBV28 with TRBJ1-3, with D uncertain. Germline CDR1 is MDHEN and CDR2 is SYDVKM. The CDR3 is 14 amino acids. Trimming shortened V by 5 bases and J by 1 base, and 9 bases separated the two germline ends. CDR3 sequence reads: CASSGSGSGNTIYF. CDR3 DNA: TGTGCCAGCAGTGGGTCGGGTTCTGGAAACACCATATATTTT.

V gene TRBV9 combines with J gene TRBJ1-6, with TRBD1 as a possible D gene (5 bases). The CDR3 totals 13 residues. Deletions cut 2 bases from V and 15 bases from J, with 15 bases between. Germline CDR1 and CDR2: SGDLS and YYNGEE. This CDR3 reads CASSVGEGRNLHF. The CDR3 DNA follows: TGTGCCAGCAGCGTCGGAGAGGGACGGAACCTCCACTTT.

J is TRBJ2-2 and V is TRBV28; 8 nucleotides match TRBD1. Germline CDR1 MDHEN, CDR2 SYDVKM. CDR3 size: 13 residues. V trimming: 8 bases; J trimming: 5 bases; junction bases outside the gene matches: 4. The CDR3 region is CASRRQGTGELFF. The CDR3 bases are TGTGCCAGCCGTCGACAGGGGACCGGGGAGCTGTTTTTT.

V and J are TRBV7-8 and TRBJ1-5; TRBD1 might be the D (6 bases). The CDR3 extends over 15 amino acids. V was pared by 8 bases and J by 2 bases, with 16 bases between. Germline assignment: CDR1 SGHVS and CDR2 FQNEAQ. This CDR3 is CASGTRGGRNQPQHF. The DNA of the CDR3 is TGTGCCAGCGGGACTCGAGGGGGTCGCAATCAGCCCCAGCATTTT.